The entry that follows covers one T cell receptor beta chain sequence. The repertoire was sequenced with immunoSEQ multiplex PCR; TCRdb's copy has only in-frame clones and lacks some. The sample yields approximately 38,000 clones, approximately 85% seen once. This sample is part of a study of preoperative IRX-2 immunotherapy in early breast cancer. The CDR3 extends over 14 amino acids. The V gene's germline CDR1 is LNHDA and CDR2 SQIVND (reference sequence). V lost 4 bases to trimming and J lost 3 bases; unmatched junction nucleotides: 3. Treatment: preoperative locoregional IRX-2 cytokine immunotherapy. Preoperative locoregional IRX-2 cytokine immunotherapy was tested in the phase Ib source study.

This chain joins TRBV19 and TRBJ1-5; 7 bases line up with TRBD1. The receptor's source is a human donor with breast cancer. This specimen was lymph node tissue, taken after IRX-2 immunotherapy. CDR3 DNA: TGTGCCAGTAGTAAGCAGGGGGACAATCAGCCCCAGCATTTT. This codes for CASSKQGDNQPQHF.